This passage covers 2 T cell receptor beta chains from one sample sequenced in a study of beta chain features in type 1 diabetes. Regarding the study as a whole: Researchers report that Type 1 diabetes patients had moderately but significantly shorter TCRB CDR3s across all four CD4+ subsets.

These receptors' antigens are unknown. The investigators reverse transcribed all of the isolated RNA, so they sequenced expressed TCRB transcripts. Using immunoSEQ multiplex PCR, the repertoire was profiled, and TCRdb retains in-frame clones only, with some absent. This table has a few hundred thousand clones, over 9.5% appearing once. Sequenced sample: naive CD4+ T cells from blood. All receptors derive from a woman between 18 and 29 years old with type 1 diabetes.

This clone was picked up a small number of times. V usage is TRBV11-2 and J usage is TRBJ1-5, with D unclear. Germline CDR1 SGHAT, CDR2 FQNNGV. The CDR3 loop spans 13 amino acids. Trimming removed 8 bases at V and 2 bases at J, with 10 bases between. CDR3 DNA: TGTGCCAGCGGAGTTTTGGGCAATCAGCCCCAGCATTTT. It specifies CASGVLGNQPQHF.

The rearrangement links TRBV5-1 to TRBJ1-1; maybe TRBD1 (5 bases). V shed 7 bases and J shed 3 bases, with 22 bases lying between them. Germline V lookup: CDR1 SGHRS, CDR2 YFSETQ. There are 16 residues in the CDR3. CDR3 DNA sequence: TGCGCCAGCGGCTCGACAGCCCAAGGATGGGACACTGAAGCTTTCTTT. It encodes CASGSTAQGWDTEAFF.